Reported below is one T cell receptor (beta chain). The CDR3 is made up of 13 amino acids. Trimming removed 2 bases at V and 8 bases at J, with 15 bases between. CDR1 and CDR2 (germline): GTSNPN, SVGIG (reference sequence). As processed by the authors: How many nucleated cells were present was estimated from reference gene primer amplification. Libraries were prepared by immunoSEQ multiplex PCR; TCRdb keeps only in-frame clonotypes and omits some of them. D and trimming were read from the DNA, whereas the V and J calls and clone size are those reported in that table. This table has 250,000 to 350,000 clones, 75% to 90% appearing once. These data are taken from a study of blood T cell repertoires in COVID-19. Study at large: Both acute and convalescent COVID-19 samples were obtained from the United States, Italy and Spain. Nucleic acid was either cDNA or gDNA, and it came from T cells, B-cell-depleted T cells, or PBMCs.

The rearrangement links TRBV30 to TRBJ1-2; TRBD1 is a possible D gene (5 bases). The receptor was isolated from a woman aged 30 to 39 with active or convalescent COVID-19. Material for sequencing was peripheral blood. CDR3 in DNA: TGTGCCTGGAGTATCGGCAGGGTCGGGGGCTACACCTTC. Translation: CAWSIGRVGGYTF.